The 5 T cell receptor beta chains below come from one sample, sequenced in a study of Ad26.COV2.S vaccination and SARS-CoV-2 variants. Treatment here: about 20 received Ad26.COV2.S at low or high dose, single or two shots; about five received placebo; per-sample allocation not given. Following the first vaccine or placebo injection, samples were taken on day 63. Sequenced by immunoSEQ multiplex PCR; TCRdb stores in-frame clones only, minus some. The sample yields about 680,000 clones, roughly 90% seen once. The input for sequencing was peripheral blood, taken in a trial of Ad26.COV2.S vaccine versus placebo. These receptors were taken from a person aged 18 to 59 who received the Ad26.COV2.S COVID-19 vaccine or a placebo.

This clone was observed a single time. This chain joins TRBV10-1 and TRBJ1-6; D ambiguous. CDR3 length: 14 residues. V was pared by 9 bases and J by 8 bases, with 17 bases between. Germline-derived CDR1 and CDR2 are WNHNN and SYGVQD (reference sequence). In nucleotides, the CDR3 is TGCGCCAGATGGACGTGGGCGGTAGATTCACCCCTCCACTTT. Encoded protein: CARWTWAVDSPLHF.

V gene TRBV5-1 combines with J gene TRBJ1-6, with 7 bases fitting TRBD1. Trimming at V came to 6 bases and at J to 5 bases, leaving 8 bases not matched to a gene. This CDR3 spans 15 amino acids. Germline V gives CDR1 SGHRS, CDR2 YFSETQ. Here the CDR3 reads CASTQGDSDNSPLHF. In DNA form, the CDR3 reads TGCGCCAGCACCCAGGGGGATTCCGATAATTCACCCCTCCACTTT.

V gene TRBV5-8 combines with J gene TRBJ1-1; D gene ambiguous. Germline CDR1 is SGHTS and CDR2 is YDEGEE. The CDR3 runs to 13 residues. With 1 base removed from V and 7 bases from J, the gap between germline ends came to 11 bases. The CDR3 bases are TGTGCCAGCAGCTTGAGATGGCGGGTTGAAGCTTTCTTT. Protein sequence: CASSLRWRVEAFF. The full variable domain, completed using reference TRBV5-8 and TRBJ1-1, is EAGVTQSPTHLIKTRGQQATLRCSPISGHTSVYWYQQALGLGLQFLLWYDEGEERNRGNFPPRFSGRQFPNYSSELNVNALELEDSALYLCASSLRWRVEAFFGQGTRLTVV.

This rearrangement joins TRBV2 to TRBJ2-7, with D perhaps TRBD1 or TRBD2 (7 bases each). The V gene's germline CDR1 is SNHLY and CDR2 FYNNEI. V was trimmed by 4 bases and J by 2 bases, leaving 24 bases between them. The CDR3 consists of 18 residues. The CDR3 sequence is CASSAPGGGPLWPYEQYF. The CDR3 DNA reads TGTGCCAGCAGTGCCCCAGGGGGAGGGCCCTTGTGGCCCTACGAGCAGTACTTC.

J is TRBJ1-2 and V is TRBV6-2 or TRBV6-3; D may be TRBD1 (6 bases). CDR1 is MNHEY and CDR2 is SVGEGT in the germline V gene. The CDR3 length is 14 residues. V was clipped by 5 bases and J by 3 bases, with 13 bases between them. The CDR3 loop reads CASSPGGHHYGYTF. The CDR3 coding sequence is TGTGCCAGCAGTCCCGGGGGACATCACTATGGCTACACCTTC.